The 28 T cell receptor beta chains in this list originate from one sample, sequenced in a study of blood T cell repertoires in COVID-19. The table came from immunoSEQ multiplex PCR; TCRdb's copy has only in-frame clones and leaves some out. The repertoire holds about 440,000 clones, with about 90% as singletons. Source material: PBMCs or T cells enriched from blood (not recorded which). The receptors derive from a man younger than 30 who had recovered from COVID-19.

This rearrangement joins TRBV9 to TRBJ1-5; D is unclear. The CDR3 runs to 11 residues. V gave up 4 bases and J gave up 6 bases, with 5 bases separating them. Germline-derived CDR1 and CDR2 are SGDLS and YYNGEE. The CDR3 region has the DNA TGTGCCAGCAGCCCCAGTCAGCCCCAGCATTTT. Its translation is CASSPSQPQHF.

A remark on this clone: Other DNA variants within this sample encode the same CDR3. The V call is TRBV5-1, the J call TRBJ1-1, with D possibly matching TRBD1 (6 bases). Trimming left V 0 bases short and J 0 bases short, with 9 bases between. Germline V gene lookup returns CDR1 SGHRS and CDR2 YFSETQ. This CDR3 is built from 15 residues. This chain's CDR3 is CASSLAQGLNTEAFF. The CDR3 nucleotides are TGCGCCAGCAGCTTGGCCCAGGGGCTGAACACTGAAGCTTTCTTT.

The chain employs TRBV2 and TRBJ2-7; D possibly corresponds to TRBD1 (6 bases). The CDR3 has 13 amino acids. Trimming removed 7 bases at V and 6 bases at J, with 16 bases between. Germline V gene data show CDR1 as SNHLY and CDR2 as FYNNEI. CDR3 loop: CASKQGESLEQYF. CDR3 bases: TGTGCCAGCAAACAGGGAGAGAGCCTCGAGCAGTACTTC.

The rearrangement uses TRBV30 and TRBJ2-6, with TRBD1 matching 9 bases. Germline V CDR1 and CDR2: GTSNPN, SVGIG (reference sequence). The CDR3 is 17 amino acids. The V segment lost 2 bases and the J segment 0 bases; nucleotides outside the gene matches: 5. The CDR3 is CAWSLGTGSSGANVLTF. The CDR3 nucleotides are TGTGCCTGGAGTTTGGGGACAGGGAGCTCTGGGGCCAACGTCCTGACTTTC.

The chain couples TRBV10-3 to TRBJ2-1; 8 bases line up with TRBD2. CDR3 length: 15 residues. V lost 5 bases to trimming and J lost 3 bases; unmatched junction nucleotides: 6. Germline assignment: CDR1 ENHRY and CDR2 SYGVKD. CDR3 amino acids: CAISHILADYNEQFF. The CDR3 bases are TGTGCCATCAGTCATATACTAGCGGACTACAATGAGCAGTTCTTC.

The CDR3 bases are TGTGCCAGCAGCTTAGGGCAGGGCGACAATCAGCCCCAGCATTTT. The encoded protein is CASSLGQGDNQPQHF. V and J are TRBV11-2 and TRBJ1-5; a weak D match, TRBD1 (5 bases). The germline V and J ends were trimmed by 1 base and 3 bases, with 10 bases remaining between them. This CDR3 is 15 amino acids long. Germline CDR1 is SGHAT and CDR2 is FQNNGV.

J is TRBJ1-2 and V is TRBV6-5, with 7 positions matching TRBD1. The V and J ends lost 9 bases and 4 bases, in that order; junction bases with no gene match: 8. Per the germline V gene, CDR1 is MNHEY and CDR2 is SVGAGI. CDR3 length equals 13 residues. In nucleotides, the CDR3 is TGTGCCAGTAGAGGGGGCACCCTCTATGGCTACACCTTC. Protein sequence: CASRGGTLYGYTF.

The J gene is TRBJ2-3, the V gene TRBV27; D remains ambiguous. Germline CDR1 and CDR2: MNHEY and SMNVEV (reference sequence). The CDR3 length is 11 residues. Trimming took 8 bases from V and 3 from J, leaving 6 bases between them. The CDR3 region has the DNA TGTGCCAGCGCCACTACAGATACGCAGTATTTT. Its protein product is CASATTDTQYF.

The rearrangement uses TRBV29-1 and TRBJ2-1; D is undetermined. CDR3 length: 14 residues. Germline assignment: CDR1 SQVTM and CDR2 ANQGSEA. V was trimmed by 0 bases and J by 0 bases, leaving 6 bases between them. The CDR3 DNA reads TGCAGCGTTGAAGAGGCTAGCTCCTACAATGAGCAGTTCTTC. It is translated as CSVEEASSYNEQFF.

The chain combines TRBV30 with TRBJ1-5; TRBD1 agrees at 10 bases. Germline values: CDR1 GTSNPN, CDR2 SVGIG (reference sequence). After removal of 3 bases from V and 3 bases from J, the junction contained 11 bases not matched to a gene. CDR3 length: 17 residues. CDR3 DNA: TGTGCCTGGAGCCGGACTTCCGGGACAGGGGTCAATCAGCCCCAGCATTTT. It yields the protein CAWSRTSGTGVNQPQHF.

This sequence joins TRBV5-1 and TRBJ2-1; D may be TRBD2 (5 bases). Trimming pared 3 bases from V and 4 bases from J, leaving 17 bases between. CDR3 length equals 16 residues. Germline assignment: CDR1 SGHRS and CDR2 YFSETQ. CDR3 sequence: CASSSEASRGYNEQFF. In DNA, the CDR3 is TGCGCCAGCAGCTCGGAGGCTAGCCGGGGTTACAATGAGCAGTTCTTC.

This clone was recorded only once. The chain has TRBV4-2 and TRBJ2-1; possibly TRBD2 for D (5 bases). This CDR3 comprises 12 residues. The V and J ends lost 4 bases and 7 bases respectively, with 8 bases between them. CDR1 and CDR2 from the germline V gene are LGHNA and YNFKEQ. As DNA, the CDR3 is TGTGCCAGCAGCCGTGGGAGTAATGAGCAGTTCTTC. Its translation is CASSRGSNEQFF.

The chain combines TRBV28 with TRBJ2-1; 7 bases are a match to TRBD2. Looked up from germline, CDR1 is MDHEN and CDR2 is SYDVKM. CDR3 length equals 14 residues. After removal of 5 bases from V and 8 bases from J, the junction contained 9 bases not matched to a gene. CDR3 DNA: TGTGCCAGCAGTCAGGGACTAAAATCCGATGAGCAGTTCTTC. It translates to CASSQGLKSDEQFF. Variable domain in full (rest from reference TRBV28 and TRBJ2-1): DVKVTQSSRYLVKRTGEKVFLECVQDMDHENMFWYRQDPGLGLRLIYFSYDVKMKEKGDIPEGYSVSREKKERFSLILESASTNQTSMYLCASSQGLKSDEQFFGPGTRLTVL.

The chain is built from TRBV6-5 and TRBJ2-6; D ambiguous. Trimming took off 3 bases at V and 4 bases at J, with 7 bases between the two ends. Germline V gene data show CDR1 as MNHEY and CDR2 as SVGAGI. This CDR3 spans 14 amino acids. CDR3 protein: CASSYSEGANVLTF. Written as DNA, the CDR3 is TGTGCCAGCAGTTATTCAGAAGGGGCCAACGTCCTGACTTTC.

The chain is built from TRBV9 and TRBJ2-1; possibly TRBD2 for D (6 bases). There are 15 residues in the CDR3. Germline V gene lookup returns CDR1 SGDLS and CDR2 YYNGEE. V lost 2 bases and J 4 bases, leaving 13 bases between the germline ends. The CDR3 DNA reads TGTGCCAGCAGCGTGGAGAGCGGAGGGTACAATGAGCAGTTCTTC. Its protein product is CASSVESGGYNEQFF.

V usage is TRBV10-3 and J usage is TRBJ1-2; a possible D gene is TRBD1 (6 bases). The germline gives CDR1 ENHRY, CDR2 SYGVKD. The CDR3 contains 17 residues. The V and J ends lost 3 bases and 1 base respectively, with 18 bases between them. This CDR3 is CAISDRSGEGVNYGYTF. The CDR3 DNA reads TGTGCCATCAGTGATCGGTCAGGGGAAGGAGTTAACTATGGCTACACCTTC.

This clone was picked up one time. V usage is TRBV6-5 and J usage is TRBJ1-1; TRBD1 might be the D (6 bases). V was trimmed by 6 bases and J by 6 bases, leaving 17 bases between them. Germline CDR1 and CDR2: MNHEY and SVGAGI. There are 14 residues in the CDR3. DNA for the CDR3: TGTGCCAGCAGGTCGGGGGGCCTGTTCCCTGAAGCTTTCTTT. As protein: CASRSGGLFPEAFF.

This clone has only one observation. The chain employs TRBV19 and TRBJ1-1, with TRBD1 matching over 7 bases. CDR1 and CDR2 (germline): LNHDA, SQIVND (reference sequence). J gave up 7 bases and V 6 bases, and 11 bases lay outside the gene matches. The CDR3 sequence is 14 residues long. CDR3 sequence: CASRASTGSREAFF. As DNA, the CDR3 is TGTGCCAGTAGAGCATCGACAGGGTCCCGTGAAGCTTTCTTT.

The J gene is TRBJ1-3, the V gene TRBV19, with D unclear. This CDR3 comprises 14 residues. Trimming left V 7 bases short and J 4 bases short, with 14 bases between. Germline assignment: CDR1 LNHDA and CDR2 SQIVND (reference sequence). The CDR3 DNA is TGTGCCAGTACCCCTTCACAGTCCGGAAACACCATATATTTT. Its translation: CASTPSQSGNTIYF.

This chain uses TRBV30 with TRBJ1-1, with D perhaps TRBD1 (6 bases). Trimming pared 0 bases from V and 3 bases from J, leaving 8 bases between. Germline V gives CDR1 GTSNPN, CDR2 SVGIG (reference sequence). The CDR3 runs 13 residues. For the CDR3, the DNA is TGTGCCTGGAGTGTATCAGGGGACACTGAAGCTTTCTTT. It encodes CAWSVSGDTEAFF.

J is TRBJ1-5 and V is TRBV2; D may be TRBD1 (6 bases). Deletions cut 5 bases from V and 1 base from J, with 12 bases between. From germline, CDR1 is SNHLY and CDR2 FYNNEI. The CDR3 is 15 residues long. Here the CDR3 DNA reads TGTGCCAGCAGTTCGGGACAAGTCAGCAATCAGCCCCAGCATTTT. Its translation: CASSSGQVSNQPQHF.

J is TRBJ1-6 and V is TRBV3-1 (or the pseudogene TRBV3-2), with D hard to call. The germline CDR1 and CDR2 sequences are LGHDT and YNNKEL (reference sequence). CDR3 length: 17 residues. Trimming removed 1 base from V and 13 bases from J, with 23 bases in between. CDR3 residues: CASSQVLLREAPFPLHF. The CDR3, as DNA: TGTGCCAGCAGCCAAGTACTTCTGAGGGAGGCTCCTTTCCCCCTCCACTTT.

V and J are TRBV11-1 and TRBJ1-6; a weak D match, TRBD1 (5 bases). Germline lookup yields CDR1 SGHAT and CDR2 FQDESV (reference sequence). The CDR3 runs to 16 residues. V was clipped by 5 bases and J by 8 bases, with 19 bases between them. In DNA, the CDR3 is TGTGCCAGCAGCCTAAGGACAAATAGAGTGGATTCACCCCTCCACTTT. Its translation: CASSLRTNRVDSPLHF.

The gene calls are TRBV28 and TRBJ2-7, with 16 bases lining up with TRBD2. Germline trimming cut 5 bases from V and 2 bases from J; bases unmatched to any gene: 12. In germline, CDR1 is MDHEN, CDR2 SYDVKM. The CDR3 contains 19 residues. The CDR3 here is CASSSSGTSGRAGTYEQYF. The CDR3 DNA is TGTGCCAGCAGTAGTTCGGGGACTAGCGGGAGGGCTGGCACCTACGAGCAGTACTTC.

V is TRBV5-1 and J is TRBJ2-2; TRBD2 is a possible D gene (6 bases). V was trimmed by 5 bases and J by 6 bases, leaving 14 bases between them. Germline values: CDR1 SGHRS, CDR2 YFSETQ. The CDR3 extends over 14 amino acids. CDR3 DNA sequence: TGCGCCAGCAGAGGCGGGACGAGGGCCGGGGAGCTGTTTTTT. Its translation: CASRGGTRAGELFF.

This chain joins TRBV7-9 and TRBJ1-5, with 9 bases identical to TRBD1. The germline V gene has CDR1 SEHNR and CDR2 FQNEAQ (reference sequence). Trimming removed 2 bases from V and 7 bases from J; junction bases left unmatched: 6. The CDR3 is 15 residues long. In nucleotides, the CDR3 is TGTGCCAGCAGCTTATCAGGGGACAGGGACCAGCCCCAGCATTTT. As protein: CASSLSGDRDQPQHF.

The rearrangement links TRBV7-9 to TRBJ2-5; D is undetermined. The CDR3 runs 16 residues. V was shortened by 3 bases and J by 5 bases, with 19 bases between the two germline ends. Germline values: CDR1 SEHNR, CDR2 FQNEAQ (reference sequence). CDR3 sequence: CASSFRPIRVSETQYF. CDR3 sequence (DNA): TGTGCCAGCAGCTTCCGCCCGATTCGAGTTTCGGAGACCCAGTACTTC.

The chain joins TRBV4-1 to TRBJ2-5, with D possibly TRBD2 on 5 matching bases. Looked up from germline, CDR1 is MGHRA and CDR2 is YSYEKL. CDR3 size: 16 residues. The V gene lost 3 bases and the J gene lost 9 bases, with 23 bases spanning the gap. Written as DNA, the CDR3 is TGCGCCAGCAGCCATCTCGTCGGGAAGGGTCAGAGGGCCCAGTACTTC. This gives the protein CASSHLVGKGQRAQYF.